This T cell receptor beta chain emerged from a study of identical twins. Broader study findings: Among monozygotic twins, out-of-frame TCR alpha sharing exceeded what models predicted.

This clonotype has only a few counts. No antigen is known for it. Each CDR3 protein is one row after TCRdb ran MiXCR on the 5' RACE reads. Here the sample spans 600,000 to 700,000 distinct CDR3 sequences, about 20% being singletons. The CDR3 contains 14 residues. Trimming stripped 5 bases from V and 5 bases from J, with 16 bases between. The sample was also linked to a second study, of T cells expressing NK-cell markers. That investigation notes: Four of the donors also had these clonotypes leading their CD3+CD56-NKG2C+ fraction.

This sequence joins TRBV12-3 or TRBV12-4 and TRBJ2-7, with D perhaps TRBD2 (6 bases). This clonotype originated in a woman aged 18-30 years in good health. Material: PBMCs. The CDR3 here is CASSPGLRRNEQYF. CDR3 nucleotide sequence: TGTGCCAGCAGTCCGGGACTCCGCCGGAACGAGCAGTACTTC.